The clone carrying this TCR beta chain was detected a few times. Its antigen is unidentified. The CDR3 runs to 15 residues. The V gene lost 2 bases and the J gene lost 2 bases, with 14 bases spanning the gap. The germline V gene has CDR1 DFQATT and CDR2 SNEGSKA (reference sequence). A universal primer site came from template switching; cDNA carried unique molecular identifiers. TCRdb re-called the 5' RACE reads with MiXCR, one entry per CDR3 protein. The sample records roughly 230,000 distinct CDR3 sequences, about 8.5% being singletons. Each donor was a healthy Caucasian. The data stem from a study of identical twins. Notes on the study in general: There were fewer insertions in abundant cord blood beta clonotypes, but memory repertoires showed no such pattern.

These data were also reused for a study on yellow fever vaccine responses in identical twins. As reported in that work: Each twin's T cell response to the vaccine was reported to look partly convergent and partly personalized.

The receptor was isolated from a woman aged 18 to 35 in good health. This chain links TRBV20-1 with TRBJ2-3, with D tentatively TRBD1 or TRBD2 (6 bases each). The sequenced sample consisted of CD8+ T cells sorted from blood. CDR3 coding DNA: TGCAGTGCTAGAAGTTACGGGGGCGACACAGATACGCAGTATTTT. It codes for CSARSYGGDTDTQYF.